This TCR beta chain was captured by sequencing in a study of cytomegalovirus exposure and HLA in healthy donors. Findings of the study overall: CMV antigen specificity of a few CMV-associated chains was confirmed in vitro.

CDR1 and CDR2 (germline): SGHDN, FVKESK. This CDR3 comprises 17 residues. V was clipped by 2 bases and J by 6 bases; unmatched bases: 10. The PCR was carried out with 60 Vbeta primers and 13 Jbeta primers. The protocol was immunoSEQ multiplex PCR, while the TCRdb copy is restricted to in-frame clones and leaves out a portion. The data show more than 200,000 clones, 70% seen once. About this clone itself: Antigen specificity is unknown.

V and J are TRBV14 and TRBJ2-1; 10 bases are shared with TRBD2. Material for sequencing was PBMCs. The source of this sequence is a man between 40 and 49 years old in good health and CMV-seropositive. The CDR3 protein is CASSQTQLAGILNEQFF. The CDR3 region has the DNA TGTGCCAGCAGCCAAACACAACTAGCGGGGATCCTCAATGAGCAGTTCTTC.